This TCR beta chain was recorded in a study of radiation and T cells in renal cell carcinoma. Study context: Nephrectomy followed 15 Gy stereotactic body radiation by 4 weeks.

Sample time point: baseline pretreatment blood. Regarding treatment: 15 Gy SBRT to primary tumor, nephrectomy 4 weeks later. The patient's renal cell carcinoma had clear cell pathology. Libraries were prepared by immunoSEQ multiplex PCR; TCRdb keeps only in-frame clonotypes and omits some of them. This table has about 130,000 clones, roughly 88% appearing once. This CDR3 has 13 amino acids. Germline CDR1 reads SGHAT; CDR2 reads FQDESV (reference sequence). Deletions cut 0 bases from V and 6 bases from J, with 9 bases between. Broader study findings: In blood, top tumor clones expanded by 2 weeks, shrinking by 4. Pretreatment tumor biopsies were lacking, so baseline clonotypes are unknown.

As for this clone: The antigen is undetermined.

The V and J genes are TRBV11-1 and TRBJ2-7, with unresolved D. The input for sequencing was blood, taken from a patient whose treatment included radiotherapy and nephrectomy. The receptor was derived from a woman aged 45-60 years with renal cell carcinoma. The CDR3 loop is CASSLAPGGEQYF. CDR3 nucleotides: TGTGCCAGCAGCTTAGCCCCGGGCGGCGAGCAGTACTTC.